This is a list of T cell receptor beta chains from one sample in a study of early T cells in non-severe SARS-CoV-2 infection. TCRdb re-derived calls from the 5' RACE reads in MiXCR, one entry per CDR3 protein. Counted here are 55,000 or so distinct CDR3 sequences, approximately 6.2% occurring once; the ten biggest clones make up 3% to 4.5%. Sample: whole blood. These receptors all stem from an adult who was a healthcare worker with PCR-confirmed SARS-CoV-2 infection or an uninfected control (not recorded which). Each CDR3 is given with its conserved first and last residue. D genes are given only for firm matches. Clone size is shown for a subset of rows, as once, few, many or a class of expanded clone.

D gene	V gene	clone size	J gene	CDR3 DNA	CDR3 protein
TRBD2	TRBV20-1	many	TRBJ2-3	TGCAGTGCTAGCCCTAGCGGGGGCCTCTCTGATACGCAGTATTTT	CSASPSGGLSDTQYF
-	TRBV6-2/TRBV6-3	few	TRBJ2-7	TGTGCCAGCAGCCGTTCCCGCTACGAGCAGTACTTC	CASSRSRYEQYF
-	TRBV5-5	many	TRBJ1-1	TGTGCCAGCAGCTATACAGGGCAGGCCATGAACACTGAAGCTTTCTTT	CASSYTGQAMNTEAFF
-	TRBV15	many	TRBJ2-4	TGTGCCACCAGCAGAGATCGCGCTAGCAAAAACATTCAGTACTTC	CATSRDRASKNIQYF
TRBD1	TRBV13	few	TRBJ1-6	TGTGCCAGCAGCCCAACGAGACAGGGTGGTACTTCACCCCTCCACTTT	CASSPTRQGGTSPLHF
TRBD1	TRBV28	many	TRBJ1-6	TGTGCCAGCGGACCTCCCGGGACAGGGCGTTCACCCCTCCACTTT	CASGPPGTGRSPLHF
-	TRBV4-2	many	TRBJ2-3	TGTGCCAGCAGCCCCACTGGTGGCGGGTGGGAAGATACGCAGTATTTT	CASSPTGGGWEDTQYF
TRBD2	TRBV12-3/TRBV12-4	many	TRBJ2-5	TGTGCCAGCCGGCCCCTAGCGGGGGTTCAAGAGACCCAGTACTTC	CASRPLAGVQETQYF
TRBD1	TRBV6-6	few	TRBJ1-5	TGTGCCAGCAGAGCCGGGACAGGGGGTGGAAGCAATCAGCCCCAGCATTTT	CASRAGTGGGSNQPQHF
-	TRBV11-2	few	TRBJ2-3	TGTGCCAGCAGCCCGACCATCACAGATACGCAGTATTTT	CASSPTITDTQYF
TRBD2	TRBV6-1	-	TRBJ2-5	TGTGCCAGCAGTGAAGGACTAGCGCGAGAGACCCAGTACTTC	CASSEGLARETQYF
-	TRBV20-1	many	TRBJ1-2	TGCAGTGCTAGAGTCACGGCAAACTATGGCTACACCTTC	CSARVTANYGYTF
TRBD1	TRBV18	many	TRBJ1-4	TGTGCCAGCTCCAGGGACAGGAATGAAAAACTGTTTTTT	CASSRDRNEKLFF
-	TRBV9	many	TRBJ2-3	TGTGCCAGCAGCGTGGCCAGCGGGCGCACAGATACGCAGTATTTT	CASSVASGRTDTQYF
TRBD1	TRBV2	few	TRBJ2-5	TGTGCCAGCAGTTTGGACAGGGGTCAACAAGAGACCCAGTACTTC	CASSLDRGQQETQYF
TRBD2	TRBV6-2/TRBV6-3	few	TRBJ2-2	TGTGCCAGCAGTTCACGGACTAGCGGGGACACCGGGGAGCTGTTTTTT	CASSSRTSGDTGELFF
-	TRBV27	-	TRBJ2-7	TGTGCCAGCAGTCCCACCCCGGAGTCCTACGAGCAGTACTTC	CASSPTPESYEQYF
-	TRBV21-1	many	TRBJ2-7	TGTGCCAGCACGACTAGCGGGGGGGACGAGCAGTACTTC	CASTTSGGDEQYF
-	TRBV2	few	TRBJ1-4	TGTGCCAGCAGTGAAGCGCTTGGGGTCGGTAATGAAAAACTGTTTTTT	CASSEALGVGNEKLFF
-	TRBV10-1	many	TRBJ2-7	TGCGCCAGCAGTGATGGGTCAACCTACGAGCAGTACTTC	CASSDGSTYEQYF
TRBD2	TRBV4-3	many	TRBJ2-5	TGCGCCAGCAGCCAAGATTGGACTAGAGGATGGCAGACCCAGTACTTC	CASSQDWTRGWQTQYF
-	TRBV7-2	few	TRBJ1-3	TGTGCCAGCAGCTTGGAAAGGCCTCCAAGGCAGGGGACTCACTCTGAAAACACCATATATTTT	CASSLERPPRQGTHSENTIYF
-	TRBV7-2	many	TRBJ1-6	TGTGCCAGCAGCCCAAGCCGGGGGAATTCACCCCTCCACTTT	CASSPSRGNSPLHF
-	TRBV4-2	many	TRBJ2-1	TGTGCCAGCAGCCACACGTCCGGGGGGCGAACCTCCAATGAGCAGTTCTTC	CASSHTSGGRTSNEQFF
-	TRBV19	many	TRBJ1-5	TGTGCCAGCAAGGATCGGGCATTGGAGCCCCAGCATTTT	CASKDRALEPQHF
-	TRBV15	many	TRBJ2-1	TGTGCCACCAGCCAGGACGGTACCTACAATGAGCAGTTCTTC	CATSQDGTYNEQFF
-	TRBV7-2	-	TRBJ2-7	TGTGCCAGCAGCTCAATAAAGACGGAGCCTGAACACTACGAGCAGTACTTC	CASSSIKTEPEHYEQYF
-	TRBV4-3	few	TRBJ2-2	TGCGCCAGCAGCAAGGGGGGGGAGGGCACCGGGGAGCTGTTTTTT	CASSKGGEGTGELFF
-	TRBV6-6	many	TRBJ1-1	TGTGCCAGCAGTCCCCCCACGGGCACTGAAGCTTTCTTT	CASSPPTGTEAFF
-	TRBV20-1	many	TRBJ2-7	TGCAGTGCTAGAGGGGACACGAGCTCCTACGAGCAGTACTTC	CSARGDTSSYEQYF
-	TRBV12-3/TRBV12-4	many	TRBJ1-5	TGTGCCAGCAGGGGGACGGGAGGGAATCAGCCCCAGCATTTT	CASRGTGGNQPQHF
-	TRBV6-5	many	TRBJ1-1	TGTGCCAGCAGTTTCGGGACTGGAGGGACTGAAGCTTTCTTT	CASSFGTGGTEAFF
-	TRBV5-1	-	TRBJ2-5	TGCGCCAGCAGCTTAAGGACGGATCAAGAGACCCAGTACTTC	CASSLRTDQETQYF
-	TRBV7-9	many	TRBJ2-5	TGTGCCAGCAGCCATGAACAGGACCGCCAAGAGACCCAGTACTTC	CASSHEQDRQETQYF
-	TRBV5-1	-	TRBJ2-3	TGCGCCAGCAGCTTGGACAGTACTTTTTTGGATACGCAGTATTTT	CASSLDSTFLDTQYF
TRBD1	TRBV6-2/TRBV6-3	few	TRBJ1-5	TGTGCCAGCAGCCAGGGGGCACATAGCAATCAGCCCCAGCATTTT	CASSQGAHSNQPQHF
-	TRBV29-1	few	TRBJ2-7	TGCAGCGTTCAAATGACGGGGGCCTACGAGCAGTACTTC	CSVQMTGAYEQYF
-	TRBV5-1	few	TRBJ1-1	TGCGCCAGCAGCTTGGGGGCGGACGAAGCTTTCTTT	CASSLGADEAFF
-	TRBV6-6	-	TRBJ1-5	TGTGCCAGCAGTCACGAGGACATCAATCAGCCCCAGCATTTT	CASSHEDINQPQHF
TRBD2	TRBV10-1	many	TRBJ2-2	TGCGCCAGCAGTGTCGGCGGGGGGGCCCCTGGGGAGCTGTTTTTT	CASSVGGGAPGELFF
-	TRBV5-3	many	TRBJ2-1	TGTGCCAGAAGCCCGACTCGGTGGGATGAGCAGTTCTTC	CARSPTRWDEQFF
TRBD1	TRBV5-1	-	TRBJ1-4	TGCGCCAGCAGCTGCTACAGGGGATGGATTGAAAAACTGTTTTTT	CASSCYRGWIEKLFF
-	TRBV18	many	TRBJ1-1	TGTGCCAGCTCACCACCGGGACGGTCGATTAACACTGAAGCTTTCTTT	CASSPPGRSINTEAFF
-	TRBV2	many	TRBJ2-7	TGTGCCAGCAGTGAAGTCCCAGCTGAAATACCCTACGAGCAGTACTTC	CASSEVPAEIPYEQYF
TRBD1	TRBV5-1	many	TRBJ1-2	TGCGCCAGCTTACCCGACAGGGGCTATGGCTACACCTTC	CASLPDRGYGYTF
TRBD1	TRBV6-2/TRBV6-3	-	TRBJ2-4	TGTGCCAGCCGAGAAACAGGGGCCTCCAAAAACATTCAGTACTTC	CASRETGASKNIQYF
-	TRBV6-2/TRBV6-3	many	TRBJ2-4	TGTGCCAGCAGGGAGGACGGTGCCAAAAACATTCAGTACTTC	CASREDGAKNIQYF
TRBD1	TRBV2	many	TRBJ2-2	TGTGCCAGCAGGAGACAGGGGGCCAACACCGGGGAGCTGTTTTTT	CASRRQGANTGELFF
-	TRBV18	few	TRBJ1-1	TGTGCCAGCGATGCAGGGGCAGGTGAAGCTTTCTTT	CASDAGAGEAFF
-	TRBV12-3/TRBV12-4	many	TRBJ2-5	TGTGCCAGCAGTGCAGCCTCGGGGGCCCAGTACTTC	CASSAASGAQYF
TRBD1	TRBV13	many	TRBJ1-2	TGTGCCAGCAGCTTAGGCGGGACAGGTGGTTTTGGCTACACCTTC	CASSLGGTGGFGYTF
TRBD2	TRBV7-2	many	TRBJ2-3	TGTGCCAGCAGCCGTAGCGGGGGTAGCACAGATACGCAGTATTTT	CASSRSGGSTDTQYF
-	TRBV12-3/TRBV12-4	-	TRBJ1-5	TGTGCCAGCAGATCACAGGGAGACGGTCAGCCCCAGCATTTT	CASRSQGDGQPQHF
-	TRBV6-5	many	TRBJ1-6	TGTGCCAGCAGTTACGGACCCACCAGGACCCTCCACTTT	CASSYGPTRTLHF
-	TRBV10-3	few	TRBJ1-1	TGTGCCATCAGTGAGTCGTGGCGGGGACTGAACACTGAAGCTTTCTTT	CAISESWRGLNTEAFF